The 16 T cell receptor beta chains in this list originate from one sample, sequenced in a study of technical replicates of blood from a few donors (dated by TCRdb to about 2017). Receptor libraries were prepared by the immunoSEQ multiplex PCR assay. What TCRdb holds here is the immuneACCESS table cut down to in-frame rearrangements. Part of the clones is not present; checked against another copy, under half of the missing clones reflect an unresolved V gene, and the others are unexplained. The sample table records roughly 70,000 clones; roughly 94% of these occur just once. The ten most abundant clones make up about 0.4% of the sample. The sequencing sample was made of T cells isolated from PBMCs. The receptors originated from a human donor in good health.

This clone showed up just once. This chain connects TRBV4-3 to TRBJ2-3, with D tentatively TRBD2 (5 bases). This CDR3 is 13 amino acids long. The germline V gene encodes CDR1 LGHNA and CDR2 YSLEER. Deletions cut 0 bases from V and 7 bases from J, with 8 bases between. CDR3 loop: CASSQDPGNTQYF. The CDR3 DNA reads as TGCGCCAGCAGCCAAGATCCGGGGAATACGCAGTATTTT.

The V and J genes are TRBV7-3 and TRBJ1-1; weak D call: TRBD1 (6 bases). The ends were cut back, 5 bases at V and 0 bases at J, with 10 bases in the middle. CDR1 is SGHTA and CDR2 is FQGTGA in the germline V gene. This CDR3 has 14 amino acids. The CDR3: CASSPAGVNTEAFF. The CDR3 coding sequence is TGTGCCAGCAGCCCGGCAGGGGTGAACACTGAAGCTTTCTTT.

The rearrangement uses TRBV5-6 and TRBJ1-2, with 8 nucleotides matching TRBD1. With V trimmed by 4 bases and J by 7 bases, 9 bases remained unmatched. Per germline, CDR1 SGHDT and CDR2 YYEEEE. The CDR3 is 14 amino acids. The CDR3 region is CASSRMTGAGGYTF. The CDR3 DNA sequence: TGTGCCAGCAGCCGTATGACAGGGGCGGGTGGCTACACCTTC. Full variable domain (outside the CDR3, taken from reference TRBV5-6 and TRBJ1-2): DAGVTQSPTHLIKTRGQQVTLRCSPKSGHDTVSWYQQALGQGPQFIFQYYEEEERQRGNFPDRFSGHQFPNYSSELNVNALLLGDSALYLCASSRMTGAGGYTFGSGTRLTVV.

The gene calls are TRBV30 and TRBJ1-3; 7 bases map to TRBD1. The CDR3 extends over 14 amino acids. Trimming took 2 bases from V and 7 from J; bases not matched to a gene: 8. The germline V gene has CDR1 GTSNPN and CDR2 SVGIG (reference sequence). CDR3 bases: TGTGCCTGGAGTCCGCTCGGACAGGTGAACACCATATATTTT. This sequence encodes CAWSPLGQVNTIYF.

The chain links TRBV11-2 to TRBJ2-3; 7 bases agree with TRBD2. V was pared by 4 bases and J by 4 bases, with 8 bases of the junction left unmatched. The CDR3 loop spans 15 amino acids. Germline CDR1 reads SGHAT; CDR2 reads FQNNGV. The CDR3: CASSWRENGADTQYF. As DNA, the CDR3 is TGTGCCAGCAGCTGGCGGGAGAACGGGGCAGATACGCAGTATTTT.

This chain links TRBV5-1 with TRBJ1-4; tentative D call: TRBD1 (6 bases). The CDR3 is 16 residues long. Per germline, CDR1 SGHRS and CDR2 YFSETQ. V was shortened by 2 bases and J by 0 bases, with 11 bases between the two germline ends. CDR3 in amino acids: CASSFARGSTNEKLFF. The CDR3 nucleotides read TGCGCCAGCAGCTTTGCCAGGGGCTCAACTAATGAAAAACTGTTTTTT.

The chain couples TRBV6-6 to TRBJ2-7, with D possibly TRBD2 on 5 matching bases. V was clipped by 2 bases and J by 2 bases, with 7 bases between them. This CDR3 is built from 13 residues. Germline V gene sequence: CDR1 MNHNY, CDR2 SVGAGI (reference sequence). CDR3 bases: TGTGCCAGCAGTTACCGGGAAACCTACGAGCAGTACTTC. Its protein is CASSYRETYEQYF.

CDR3 region: CASSGHGLAGLSSDTQYF. Here the CDR3 DNA reads TGTGCCAGCAGCGGGCATGGACTAGCGGGCCTGAGCTCAGATACGCAGTATTTT. V gene TRBV7-6 combines with J gene TRBJ2-3, with 11 nucleotides matching TRBD2. CDR3 length equals 18 residues. Losses at the gene ends were 5 bases for V and 4 bases for J; bases not matched to a gene: 14. Germline CDR1 and CDR2: SGHVS and FNYEAQ. Full variable domain (remainder filled in from reference TRBV7-6 and TRBJ2-3): GAGVSQSPRYKVTKRGQDVALRCDPISGHVSLYWYRQALGQGPEFLTYFNYEAQQDKSGLPNDRFSAERPEGSISTLTIQRTEQRDSAMYRCASSGHGLAGLSSDTQYFGPGTRLTVL.

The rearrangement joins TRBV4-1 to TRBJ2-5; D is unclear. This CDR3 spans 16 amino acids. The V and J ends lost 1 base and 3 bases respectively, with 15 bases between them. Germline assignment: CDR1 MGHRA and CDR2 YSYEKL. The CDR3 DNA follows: TGCGCCAGCAGCCAAGTTATTTTTTTACTAAAAGAGACCCAGTACTTC. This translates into CASSQVIFLLKETQYF.

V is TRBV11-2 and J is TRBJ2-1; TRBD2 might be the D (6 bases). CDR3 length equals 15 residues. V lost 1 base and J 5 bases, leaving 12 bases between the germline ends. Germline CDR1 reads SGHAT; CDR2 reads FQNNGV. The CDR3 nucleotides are TGTGCCAGCAGCTTAGCTAGCGTCGCACACAATGAGCAGTTCTTC. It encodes CASSLASVAHNEQFF.

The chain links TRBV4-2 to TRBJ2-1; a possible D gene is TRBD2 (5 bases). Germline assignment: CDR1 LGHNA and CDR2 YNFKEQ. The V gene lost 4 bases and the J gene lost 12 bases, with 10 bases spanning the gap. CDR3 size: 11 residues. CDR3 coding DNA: TGTGCCAGCAGCCTAGGTCGGGGGCAGTTCTTC. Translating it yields CASSLGRGQFF.

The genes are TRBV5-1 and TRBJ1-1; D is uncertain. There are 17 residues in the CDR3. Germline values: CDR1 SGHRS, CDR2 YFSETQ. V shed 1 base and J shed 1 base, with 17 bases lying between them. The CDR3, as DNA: TGCGCCAGCAGCTTGAAAGTTAATTCCGGAGGGAACACTGAAGCTTTCTTT. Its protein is CASSLKVNSGGNTEAFF. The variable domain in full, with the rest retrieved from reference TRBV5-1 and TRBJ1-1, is KAGVTQTPRYLIKTRGQQVTLSCSPISGHRSVSWYQQTPGQGLQFLFEYFSETQRNKGNFPGRFSGRQFSNSRSEMNVSTLELGDSALYLCASSLKVNSGGNTEAFFGQGTRLTVV.

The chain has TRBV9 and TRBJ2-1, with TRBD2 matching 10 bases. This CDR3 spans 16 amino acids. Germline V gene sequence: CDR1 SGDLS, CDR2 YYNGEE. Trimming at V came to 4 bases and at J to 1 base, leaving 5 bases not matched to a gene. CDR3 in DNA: TGTGCCAGCAGCCGAAAGGGACTAGCGTCCTACAATGAGCAGTTCTTC. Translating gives CASSRKGLASYNEQFF.

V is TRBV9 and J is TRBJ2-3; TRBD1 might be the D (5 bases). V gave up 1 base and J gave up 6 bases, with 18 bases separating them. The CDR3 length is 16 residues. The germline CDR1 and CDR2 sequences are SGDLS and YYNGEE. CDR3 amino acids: CASSVSIGASEDTQYF. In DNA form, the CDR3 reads TGTGCCAGCAGCGTAAGTATAGGGGCCTCCGAGGATACGCAGTATTTT.

The CDR3 bases are TGTGCCAGCAGCGTAGGTGCGGGAGTTGACACCGGGGAGCTGTTTTTT. It is translated as CASSVGAGVDTGELFF. The V call is TRBV9, the J call TRBJ2-2, with 7 bases matching TRBD2. The germline V gene has CDR1 SGDLS and CDR2 YYNGEE. J gave up 3 bases and V 0 bases, and 5 bases lay outside the gene matches. This CDR3 region has 16 residues.

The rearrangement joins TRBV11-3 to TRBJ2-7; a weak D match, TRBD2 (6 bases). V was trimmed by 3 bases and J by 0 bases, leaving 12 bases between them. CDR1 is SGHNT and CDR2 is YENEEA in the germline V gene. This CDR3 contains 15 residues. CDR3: CASSFPGSLSYEQYF. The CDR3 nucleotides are TGTGCCAGCAGCTTTCCCGGGAGCCTCTCCTACGAGCAGTACTTC.